This TCR beta chain was identified in a study of cytomegalovirus exposure and HLA in healthy donors. Across the whole study: Across about 400 genotyped donors, about 86% landed in the Caucasian-associated ancestry cluster.

Regarding this clone: Its antigen is currently unknown.

Study-level results: When analyzed later, a missense DCLRE1C variant was found to be linked to TCR beta V- and J-gene trimming. Listed as cytomegalovirus-associated were 164 TCR beta chains. Common viral pathogens (according to a later analysis) appeared linked to several of the most significant clusters.

The CDR3 totals 16 residues. Trimming pared 3 bases from V and 0 bases from J, leaving 13 bases between. The germline gives CDR1 SGDLS, CDR2 YYNGEE. Use of 60 Vbeta and 13 Jbeta primers characterized the PCR. Clones were sequenced by immunoSEQ multiplex PCR, and TCRdb holds only the in-frame ones, with some missing. The top ten hold about 6.8% of the sample, which has roughly 90,000 clones, roughly 78% seen once. This rearrangement joins TRBV9 to TRBJ2-1, with D perhaps matching TRBD1 (6 bases). The specimen was PBMCs. The clonotype originates from a man aged 30-40 years in good health and CMV-seronegative. The CDR3 DNA is TGTGCCAGCAGCGCGAGGCAGGGGAGCTCCTACAATGAGCAGTTCTTC. Protein: CASSARQGSSYNEQFF.